This TCR beta chain was recovered during a study of blood T cell repertoires in COVID-19. Study-wide context: Spain, Italy and the United States supplied samples that represented acute and convalescent COVID-19. The analysed material was cDNA or gDNA that came from T cells, B-cell-depleted T cells, or PBMCs.

TCRdb's copy holds only in-frame clones and misses some; the assay was immunoSEQ multiplex PCR. The table has 70,000 to 100,000 clones, approximately 70% seen once. The sequencing input was peripheral blood. This receptor was obtained from a woman aged 55-70 years in a cohort sampled during active or convalescent COVID-19.

The CDR3 here is CASSPQGVDSPLHF. The CDR3 DNA reads TGTGCCAGCTCACCACAGGGAGTCGATTCACCCCTCCACTTT. The chain employs TRBV18 and TRBJ1-6, with D hard to call. Germline V CDR1 and CDR2: KGHSH, LQKENI. The length of the CDR3 is 14 residues. Deletions cut 1 base from V and 8 bases from J, with 9 bases between.